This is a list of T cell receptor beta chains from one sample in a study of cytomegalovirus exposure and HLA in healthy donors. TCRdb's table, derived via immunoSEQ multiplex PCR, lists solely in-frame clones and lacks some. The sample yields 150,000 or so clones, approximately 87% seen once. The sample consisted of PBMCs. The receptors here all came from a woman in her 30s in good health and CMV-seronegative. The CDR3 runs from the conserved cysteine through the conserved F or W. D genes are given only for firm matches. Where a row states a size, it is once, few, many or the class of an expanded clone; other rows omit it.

CDR3 protein: CGHSSSYGYTF
CDR3 DNA: TGCGGACACAGCAGTAGCTATGGCTACACCTTC
D gene: -
J gene: TRBJ1-2
clone size: -
V gene: TRBV20-1

CDR3 protein: CASSPPSVKQYF
CDR3 DNA: TGTGCCAGCAGCCCCCCGTCGGTTAAGCAGTACTTC
D gene: -
J gene: TRBJ2-7
clone size: once
V gene: TRBV27

CDR3 protein: CASSPLSPGSYNSPLHF
CDR3 DNA: TGTGCCAGCAGTCCCCTCAGCCCCGGGTCCTATAATTCACCCCTCCACTTT
D gene: -
J gene: TRBJ1-6
clone size: -
V gene: TRBV27

CDR3 protein: CASSESLVGDTQYF
CDR3 DNA: TGTGCCAGCAGTGAATCCCTAGTGGGAGATACGCAGTATTTT
D gene: -
J gene: TRBJ2-3
clone size: -
V gene: TRBV2

CDR3 protein: CSGQIQETQYF
CDR3 DNA: TGCAGTGGACAGATCCAAGAGACCCAGTACTTC
D gene: -
J gene: TRBJ2-5
clone size: many
V gene: TRBV20-1

CDR3 protein: CASSLTPYGNEKLFF
CDR3 DNA: TGTGCCAGCAGCTTGACACCTTATGGTAATGAAAAACTGTTTTTT
D gene: -
J gene: TRBJ1-4
clone size: -
V gene: TRBV7-6

CDR3 protein: CASSPGQGSNTEAFF
CDR3 DNA: TGTGCCAGCAGTCCAGGACAGGGATCGAACACTGAAGCTTTCTTT
D gene: TRBD1
J gene: TRBJ1-1
clone size: -
V gene: TRBV27

CDR3 protein: CASSGSIGNQPQHF
CDR3 DNA: TGTGCCAGCAGTGGATCAATAGGCAATCAGCCCCAGCATTTT
D gene: -
J gene: TRBJ1-5
clone size: -
V gene: TRBV6-1

CDR3 protein: CSVSELAGGETQYF
CDR3 DNA: TGCAGCGTTTCAGAACTAGCGGGGGGTGAGACCCAGTACTTC
D gene: TRBD2
J gene: TRBJ2-5
clone size: -
V gene: TRBV29-1

CDR3 protein: CASSLDRMEVYEQYF
CDR3 DNA: TGTGCCAGCAGCTTGGACAGGATGGAAGTCTACGAGCAGTACTTC
D gene: -
J gene: TRBJ2-7
clone size: -
V gene: TRBV5-4

CDR3 protein: CASRQGEMRNQPQHF
CDR3 DNA: TGTGCCAGTAGACAGGGGGAAATGCGCAATCAGCCCCAGCATTTT
D gene: TRBD1
J gene: TRBJ1-5
clone size: -
V gene: TRBV19

CDR3 protein: CASRQGTGANVLTF
CDR3 DNA: TGTGCCAGCCGTCAGGGTACGGGGGCCAACGTCCTGACTTTC
D gene: -
J gene: TRBJ2-6
clone size: -
V gene: TRBV6-5

CDR3 protein: CASSLGQGWKETQYF
CDR3 DNA: TGTGCCAGCAGTCTTGGACAGGGGTGGAAGGAGACCCAGTACTTC
D gene: TRBD1
J gene: TRBJ2-5
clone size: -
V gene: TRBV27

CDR3 protein: CASSGTGGETQYF
CDR3 DNA: TGTGCCAGCTCCGGGACAGGGGGAGAGACCCAGTACTTC
D gene: TRBD1
J gene: TRBJ2-5
clone size: -
V gene: TRBV18

CDR3 protein: CASSLDPSTGNHSPLHF
CDR3 DNA: TGTGCCAGCAGCTTGGACCCCTCGACAGGGAACCATTCACCCCTCCACTTT
D gene: TRBD1
J gene: TRBJ1-6
clone size: -
V gene: TRBV5-7

CDR3 protein: CASSLDGGGIGMETQYF
CDR3 DNA: TGTGCCAGCAGCTTGGATGGTGGAGGAATTGGGATGGAGACCCAGTACTTC
D gene: -
J gene: TRBJ2-5
clone size: -
V gene: TRBV5-6

CDR3 protein: CASSTRDNNNYGYTF
CDR3 DNA: TGTGCCAGCAGCACCCGGGACAATAATAACTATGGCTACACCTTC
D gene: -
J gene: TRBJ1-2
clone size: -
V gene: TRBV7-9

CDR3 protein: CASSSTGDYGYTF
CDR3 DNA: TGTGCCAGCAGCTCGACAGGGGACTATGGCTACACCTTC
D gene: TRBD1
J gene: TRBJ1-2
clone size: -
V gene: TRBV5-4

CDR3 protein: CASGQGDYGYTF
CDR3 DNA: TGTGCCAGCGGCCAGGGGGACTATGGCTACACCTTC
D gene: TRBD1
J gene: TRBJ1-2
clone size: -
V gene: TRBV6-6

CDR3 protein: CASSSSSTGGYSPLHF
CDR3 DNA: TGTGCCAGCAGCTCTTCCTCGACAGGGGGGTACTCACCCCTCCACTTT
D gene: TRBD1
J gene: TRBJ1-6
clone size: -
V gene: TRBV7-9

CDR3 protein: CASSVATSPNYGYTF
CDR3 DNA: TGTGCCAGCAGCGTAGCTACGTCCCCTAACTATGGCTACACCTTC
D gene: -
J gene: TRBJ1-2
clone size: -
V gene: TRBV9

CDR3 protein: CAGKPGHANTEAFF
CDR3 DNA: TGTGCCGGAAAACCGGGACACGCAAACACTGAAGCTTTCTTT
D gene: -
J gene: TRBJ1-1
clone size: -
V gene: TRBV6-1

CDR3 protein: CSVLSLSGLVEHNEQFF
CDR3 DNA: TGCAGCGTTTTGTCGTTATCGGGACTAGTCGAGCACAATGAGCAGTTCTTC
D gene: TRBD2
J gene: TRBJ2-1
clone size: once
V gene: TRBV29-1

CDR3 protein: CSAYNNEQFF
CDR3 DNA: TGCAGTGCTTACAACAATGAGCAGTTCTTC
D gene: -
J gene: TRBJ2-1
clone size: -
V gene: TRBV20-1

CDR3 protein: CSVVRLNTEAFF
CDR3 DNA: TGCAGCGTTGTACGGTTGAACACTGAAGCTTTCTTT
D gene: -
J gene: TRBJ1-1
clone size: -
V gene: TRBV29-1

CDR3 protein: CASSLAPGFDEQFF
CDR3 DNA: TGTGCCAGCAGCTTAGCGCCAGGGTTCGATGAGCAGTTCTTC
D gene: -
J gene: TRBJ2-1
clone size: -
V gene: TRBV7-9

CDR3 protein: CASSLTPHPSNLPLGEQYF
CDR3 DNA: TGCGCCAGCAGCTTGACCCCTCATCCTAGCAACCTCCCATTAGGCGAGCAGTACTTC
D gene: -
J gene: TRBJ2-7
clone size: once
V gene: TRBV5-1

CDR3 protein: CASSQIESQGIYGYTF
CDR3 DNA: TGCGCCAGCAGCCAGATAGAAAGCCAGGGGATCTATGGCTACACCTTC
D gene: -
J gene: TRBJ1-2
clone size: -
V gene: TRBV4-1

CDR3 protein: CASSIVNTEAFF
CDR3 DNA: TGTGCCAGTAGTATAGTGAACACCGAAGCTTTCTTT
D gene: -
J gene: TRBJ1-1
clone size: -
V gene: TRBV19

CDR3 protein: CASNVLAGGTDTQYF
CDR3 DNA: TGTGCCAGCAACGTACTAGCGGGGGGCACAGATACGCAGTATTTT
D gene: TRBD2
J gene: TRBJ2-3
clone size: -
V gene: TRBV11-2

CDR3 protein: CASSLGAGPMNTEAFF
CDR3 DNA: TGTGCCAGCAGCTTAGGGGCAGGGCCAATGAACACTGAAGCTTTCTTT
D gene: -
J gene: TRBJ1-1
clone size: -
V gene: TRBV7-8

CDR3 protein: CASSIGGNTEAFF
CDR3 DNA: TGTGCCAGTAGTATCGGCGGAAACACTGAAGCTTTCTTT
D gene: -
J gene: TRBJ1-1
clone size: -
V gene: TRBV19

CDR3 protein: CASSVLVDSLNQPQHF
CDR3 DNA: TGTGCCAGCAGTGTTTTGGTGGACAGTCTCAATCAGCCCCAGCATTTT
D gene: -
J gene: TRBJ1-5
clone size: -
V gene: TRBV2

CDR3 protein: CASSRSRTGTEAFF
CDR3 DNA: TGTGCCAGCAGTCGGAGTCGGACAGGGACTGAAGCTTTCTTT
D gene: TRBD1
J gene: TRBJ1-1
clone size: -
V gene: TRBV6-1

CDR3 protein: CASSGPGQGHPSTF
CDR3 DNA: TGTGCCAGCAGCGGGCCGGGACAGGGTCACCCCTCCACCTTC
D gene: TRBD1
J gene: TRBJ1-2
clone size: -
V gene: TRBV5-4

CDR3 protein: CASSDRKNEKLFF
CDR3 DNA: TGCGCCAGCAGTGACAGGAAGAATGAAAAACTGTTTTTT
D gene: -
J gene: TRBJ1-4
clone size: -
V gene: TRBV10-2

CDR3 protein: CASSLLVGAGSGELFF
CDR3 DNA: TGTGCCAGCAGCTTGTTGGTGGGGGCAGGGTCCGGGGAGCTGTTTTTT
D gene: -
J gene: TRBJ2-2
clone size: -
V gene: TRBV5-6

CDR3 protein: CASSNSVRSGANVLTF
CDR3 DNA: TGTGCCAGCAGTAATTCAGTCCGCTCTGGGGCCAACGTCCTGACTTTC
D gene: -
J gene: TRBJ2-6
clone size: -
V gene: TRBV6-6

CDR3 protein: CATTAVGEKLFF
CDR3 DNA: TGTGCCACCACGGCGGTCGGTGAAAAACTGTTTTTT
D gene: -
J gene: TRBJ1-4
clone size: -
V gene: TRBV6-6

CDR3 protein: CAWIREGEETQYF
CDR3 DNA: TGTGCCTGGATACGAGAGGGAGAAGAGACCCAGTACTTC
D gene: -
J gene: TRBJ2-5
clone size: -
V gene: TRBV30

CDR3 protein: CASSTPGLAGPGELFF
CDR3 DNA: TGTGCCAGCAGTACCCCGGGACTAGCGGGTCCCGGGGAGCTGTTTTTT
D gene: TRBD2
J gene: TRBJ2-2
clone size: -
V gene: TRBV7-6

CDR3 protein: CASSEVAGGIYNEQFF
CDR3 DNA: TGCGCCAGCAGTGAGGTAGCGGGGGGTATATACAATGAGCAGTTCTTC
D gene: TRBD2
J gene: TRBJ2-1
clone size: -
V gene: TRBV10-1

CDR3 protein: CASSVGTGIEAFF
CDR3 DNA: TGTGCCAGCAGTGTGGGGACAGGGATTGAAGCTTTCTTT
D gene: TRBD1
J gene: TRBJ1-1
clone size: few
V gene: TRBV2

CDR3 protein: CASRNAGGQGGREQYF
CDR3 DNA: TGCGCCAGCAGAAACGCGGGGGGACAAGGTGGCCGCGAGCAGTACTTC
D gene: TRBD2
J gene: TRBJ2-7
clone size: -
V gene: TRBV5-1

CDR3 protein: CASSPSGTAGEQYF
CDR3 DNA: TGTGCCAGCTCCCCCTCAGGGACAGCCGGTGAGCAGTACTTC
D gene: TRBD1
J gene: TRBJ2-7
clone size: -
V gene: TRBV18

CDR3 protein: CASSAQRVYGYTF
CDR3 DNA: TGCGCCAGCAGTGCGCAGCGGGTCTATGGCTACACCTTC
D gene: -
J gene: TRBJ1-2
clone size: few
V gene: TRBV10-2

CDR3 protein: CASGGATYEQYF
CDR3 DNA: TGTGCCAGCGGAGGGGCCACCTACGAGCAGTACTTC
D gene: -
J gene: TRBJ2-7
clone size: -
V gene: TRBV9

CDR3 protein: CASSLERAYTEAFF
CDR3 DNA: TGTGCCAGCAGCTTGGAGAGGGCCTACACTGAAGCTTTCTTT
D gene: -
J gene: TRBJ1-1
clone size: -
V gene: TRBV5-4

CDR3 protein: CASSLMTISTDTQYF
CDR3 DNA: TGTGCCAGCAGCTTAATGACTATTAGCACAGATACGCAGTATTTT
D gene: -
J gene: TRBJ2-3
clone size: -
V gene: TRBV7-9

CDR3 protein: CASSSQTGWGNTIYF
CDR3 DNA: TGTGCCAGCAGCTCCCAGACAGGGTGGGGAAACACCATATATTTT
D gene: TRBD1
J gene: TRBJ1-3
clone size: -
V gene: TRBV7-2

CDR3 protein: CASSQGGARMNTEAFF
CDR3 DNA: TGTGCCAGCAGCCAGGGAGGGGCCAGGATGAACACTGAAGCTTTCTTT
D gene: -
J gene: TRBJ1-1
clone size: few
V gene: TRBV4-2